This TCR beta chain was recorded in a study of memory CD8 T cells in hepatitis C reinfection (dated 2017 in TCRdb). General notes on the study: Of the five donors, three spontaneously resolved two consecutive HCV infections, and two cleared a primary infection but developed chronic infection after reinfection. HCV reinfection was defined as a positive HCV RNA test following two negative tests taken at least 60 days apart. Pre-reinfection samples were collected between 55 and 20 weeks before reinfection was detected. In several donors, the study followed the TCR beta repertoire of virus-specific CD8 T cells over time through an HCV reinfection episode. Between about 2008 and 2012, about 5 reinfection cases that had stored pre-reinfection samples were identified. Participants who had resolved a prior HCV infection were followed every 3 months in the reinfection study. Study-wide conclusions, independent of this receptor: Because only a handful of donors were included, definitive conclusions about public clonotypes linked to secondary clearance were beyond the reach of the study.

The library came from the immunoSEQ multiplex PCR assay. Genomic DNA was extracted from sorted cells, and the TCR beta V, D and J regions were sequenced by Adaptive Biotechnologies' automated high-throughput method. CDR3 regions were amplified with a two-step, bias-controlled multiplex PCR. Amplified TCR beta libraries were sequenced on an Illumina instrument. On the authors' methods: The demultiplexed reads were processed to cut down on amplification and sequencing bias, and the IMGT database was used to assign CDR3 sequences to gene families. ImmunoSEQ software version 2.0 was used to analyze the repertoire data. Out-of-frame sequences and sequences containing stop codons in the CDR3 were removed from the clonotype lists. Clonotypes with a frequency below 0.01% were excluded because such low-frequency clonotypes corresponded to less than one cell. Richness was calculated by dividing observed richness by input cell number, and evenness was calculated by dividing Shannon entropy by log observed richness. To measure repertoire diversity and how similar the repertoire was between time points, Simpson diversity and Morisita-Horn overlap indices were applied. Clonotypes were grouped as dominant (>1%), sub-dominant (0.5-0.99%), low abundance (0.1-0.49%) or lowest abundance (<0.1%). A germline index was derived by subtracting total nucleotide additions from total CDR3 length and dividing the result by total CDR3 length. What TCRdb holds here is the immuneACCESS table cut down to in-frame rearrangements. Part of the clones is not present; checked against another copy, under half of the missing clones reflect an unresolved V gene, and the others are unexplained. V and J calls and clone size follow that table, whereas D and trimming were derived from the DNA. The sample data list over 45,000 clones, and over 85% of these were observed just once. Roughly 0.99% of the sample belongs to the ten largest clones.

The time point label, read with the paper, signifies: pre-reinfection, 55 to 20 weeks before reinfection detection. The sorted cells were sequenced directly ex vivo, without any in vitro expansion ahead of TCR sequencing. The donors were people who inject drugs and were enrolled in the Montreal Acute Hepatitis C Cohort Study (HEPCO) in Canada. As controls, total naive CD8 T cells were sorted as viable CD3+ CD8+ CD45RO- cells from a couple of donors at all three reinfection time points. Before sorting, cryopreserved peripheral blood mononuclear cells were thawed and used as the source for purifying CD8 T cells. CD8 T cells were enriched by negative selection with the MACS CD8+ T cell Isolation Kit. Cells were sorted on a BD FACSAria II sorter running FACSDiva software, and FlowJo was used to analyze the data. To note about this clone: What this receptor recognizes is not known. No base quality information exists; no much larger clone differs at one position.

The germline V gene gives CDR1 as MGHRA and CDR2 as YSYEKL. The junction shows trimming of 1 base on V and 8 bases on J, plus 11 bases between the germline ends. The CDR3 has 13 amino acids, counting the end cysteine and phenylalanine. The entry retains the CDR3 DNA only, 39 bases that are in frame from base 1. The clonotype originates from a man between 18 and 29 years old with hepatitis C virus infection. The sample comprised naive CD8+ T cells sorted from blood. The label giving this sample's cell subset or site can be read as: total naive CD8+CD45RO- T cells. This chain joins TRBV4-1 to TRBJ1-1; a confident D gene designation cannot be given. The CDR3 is CASSQVPSGEAFF. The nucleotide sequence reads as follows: TGCGCCAGCAGCCAAGTGCCATCGGGGGAAGCTTTCTTT.